One sample yielded the 8 T cell receptor beta chains listed below, sequenced in a study of molecular identifiers for immune sequencing clone quantification. One entry per CDR3 protein results from TCRdb running MiXCR on the PCR reads. The table lists about 640,000 distinct CDR3 sequences, 15% to 20% of them singletons. The specimen sequenced was naive CD8+ T cells from blood, with Jurkat cell RNA spiked in. Subset indicated: FACS-sorted CD8+CD4-CCR7+CD45RA+ naive T cells. Receptor source: a human donor in good health. Some libraries in this study had Jurkat cell RNA spiked in.

The chain has TRBV4-3 and TRBJ2-3; 7 bases map to TRBD2. Germline CDR1 and CDR2: LGHNA and YSLEER. Trimming removed 3 bases from V and 1 base from J; junction bases left unmatched: 10. CDR3 length: 17 amino acids. The CDR3 coding sequence is TGCGCCAGCAGCCATGATCATGCGGGAGTTGGCACAGATACGCAGTATTTT. Protein product: CASSHDHAGVGTDTQYF.

Worth noting for this clonotype: Since a much larger clone is just one base distant, this may be a read error. The V gene is TRBV12-3 or TRBV12-4, the J gene TRBJ2-3, with 7 bases that match TRBD1. The CDR3 runs to 18 residues. CDR3 in DNA: TGTGCCAGCAGTCCAACCCCCGACAGGGCTGAATTAGAAGATGCGCAGTATTTT. As protein: CASSPTPDRAELEDAQYF.

This chain joins TRBV9 and TRBJ2-7, with D tentatively TRBD1 or TRBD2 (5 bases each). Looked up from germline, CDR1 is SGDLS and CDR2 is YYNGEE. The germline V and J ends were trimmed by 3 bases and 5 bases, with 15 bases remaining between them. The CDR3 extends over 14 amino acids. The CDR3 reads CASSALGTGNEQYF. In DNA, the CDR3 is TGTGCCAGCAGCGCGTTAGGGACCGGGAACGAGCAGTACTTC.

The gene calls are TRBV28 and TRBJ2-1, with 7 bases lining up with TRBD1. This CDR3 is built from 14 residues. Germline-derived CDR1 and CDR2 are MDHEN and SYDVKM. Germline trimming cut 10 bases from V and 4 bases from J; bases unmatched to any gene: 10. This CDR3 is CATRPWTGYNEQFF. The CDR3 region has the DNA TGTGCCACCCGACCGTGGACAGGATACAATGAGCAGTTCTTC.

The table lists this clonotype with many counts. The chain links TRBV18 to TRBJ1-2; TRBD1 aligns across 11 bases. J lost 5 bases, V lost 2 bases, and 7 bases had no gene match. There are 16 residues in the CDR3. Germline V lookup: CDR1 KGHSH, CDR2 LQKENI. The CDR3 DNA reads TGTGCCAGCTCACCAAGCCGGGACAGGGGGAGTTATGGCTACACCTTC. Translated, it gives CASSPSRDRGSYGYTF.

With regard to this clonotype: A much larger clonotype is one base distant, so this may be a read error. The rearrangement joins TRBV27 to TRBJ2-6; perhaps TRBD1 as D (5 bases). CDR3 length equals 14 residues. Germline V gene lookup returns CDR1 MNHEY and CDR2 SMNVEV (reference sequence). The CDR3 sequence is CASSLSPGANALTF. As DNA, the CDR3 is TGTGCCAGCAGTCTCTCTCCTGGGGCCAACGCCCTGACTTTC.

This clonotype was recorded at least ten times. The rearrangement uses TRBV5-1 and TRBJ1-1; no clear D gene. CDR1 and CDR2 (germline): SGHRS, YFSETQ. The CDR3 has 14 residues. V lost 2 bases and J 4 bases, leaving 12 bases between the germline ends. CDR3 sequence (DNA): TGCGCCAGCAGCTTATGGGATGAGGGCACTGAAGCTTTCTTT. Amino acids: CASSLWDEGTEAFF.

This clonotype occurred many times. The chain links TRBV7-9 to TRBJ1-5; TRBD1 is a possible D gene (5 bases). CDR1 and CDR2 from the germline V gene are SEHNR and FQNEAQ (reference sequence). V lost 4 bases and J lost 6, with 10 bases in between. The CDR3 totals 13 residues. The CDR3 DNA follows: TGTGCCAGCAGCTACGGGGGTGTTCAGCCCCAGCATTTT. Its translation is CASSYGGVQPQHF.